The rows below give T cell receptor beta chains drawn from one sample of a study of untreated major depressive disorder. Assay: immunoSEQ multiplex PCR; the TCRdb copy retains only in-frame clones and omits some. The sample shows under 15,000 clones, 92% of them seen only once. The specimen sequenced was CD4+ T cells from PBMCs. These TCRs come from a man aged 30 to 39 with major depressive disorder. Both conserved end residues are part of each CDR3. A D gene is named only where the DNA matches it firmly. Some rows mark clone size as missing; the rest say once, few, many or name a class of expanded clone.

v_call	d_call	j_call	clone_size	cdr3_nt	cdr3_aa
TRBV14	-	TRBJ2-7	-	TGTGCCAGCAGCCAAGGTCAGGTCCGACGGGAGCAGTACTTC	CASSQGQVRREQYF
TRBV5-1	-	TRBJ1-5	once	TGCGCCAGCAGCACGGGGCCGACCGGAGAAGGCAATCAGCCCCAGCATTTT	CASSTGPTGEGNQPQHF
TRBV6-1	TRBD1	TRBJ1-6	-	TGTGCCAGCAGTGAAGCAAGGGGGCCCTCCAAGGCCCTCCACTTT	CASSEARGPSKALHF
TRBV21-1	-	TRBJ2-7	-	TGTGCCAGCAAGAGGGGTTTTCGGCCCTCCTACGAGCAGTACTTC	CASKRGFRPSYEQYF
TRBV19	-	TRBJ1-2	-	TGTGCCAGTAGGGGCCCCGCCGGGGTATATGGCTACACCTTC	CASRGPAGVYGYTF
TRBV15	TRBD2	TRBJ2-3	-	TGTGCCACCAGAGCGGGGTTTAGCACAGATACGCAGTATTTT	CATRAGFSTDTQYF
TRBV4-2	TRBD1	TRBJ1-6	-	TGTGCCAGCAGCTCGGGACAGACCGATAATTCACCCCTCCACTTT	CASSSGQTDNSPLHF
TRBV7-2	-	TRBJ1-2	-	TGTGCCAGCAGCGGACGTAACTACAGGGTTGGCTATGGCTACACCTTC	CASSGRNYRVGYGYTF
TRBV5-1	-	TRBJ2-5	-	TGCGCCAGCAGCTTTGACAGAGAAGAGACCCAGTACTTC	CASSFDREETQYF
TRBV18	-	TRBJ1-6	-	TGTGCCAGCTCACCCAACGGCGGGGGCGCGGGGAATTCACCCCTCCACTTT	CASSPNGGGAGNSPLHF
TRBV6-1	TRBD1	TRBJ2-2	-	TGTGCCAGCAGCTCCGGGACAGCGTTCACCGGGGAGCTGTTTTTT	CASSSGTAFTGELFF
TRBV11-2	TRBD2	TRBJ2-7	-	TGTGCCAGCAGCTCGCTCTGGCGGGGGTTGAGGGAGCAGTACTTC	CASSSLWRGLREQYF
TRBV28	TRBD1	TRBJ1-5	-	TGTGCCAGCAGTTTTCAGGGGGCAGGGGGTCAGCCCCAGCATTTT	CASSFQGAGGQPQHF
TRBV5-8	-	TRBJ2-7	-	TGTGCCAGCAGCTTGGCCGGTTGGAGGGGGCGGCTCTACGAGCAGTACTTC	CASSLAGWRGRLYEQYF